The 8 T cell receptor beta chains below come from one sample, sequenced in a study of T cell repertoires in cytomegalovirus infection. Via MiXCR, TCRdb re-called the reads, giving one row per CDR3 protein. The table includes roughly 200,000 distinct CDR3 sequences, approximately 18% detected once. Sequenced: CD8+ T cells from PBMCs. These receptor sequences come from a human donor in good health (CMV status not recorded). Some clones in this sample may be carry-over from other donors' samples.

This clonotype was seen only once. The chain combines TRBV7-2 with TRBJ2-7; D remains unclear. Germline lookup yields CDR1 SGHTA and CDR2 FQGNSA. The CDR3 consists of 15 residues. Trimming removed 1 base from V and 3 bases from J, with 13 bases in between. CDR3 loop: CASSLDGHILYEQYF. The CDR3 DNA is TGTGCCAGCAGCTTAGACGGGCACATTCTCTACGAGCAGTACTTC.

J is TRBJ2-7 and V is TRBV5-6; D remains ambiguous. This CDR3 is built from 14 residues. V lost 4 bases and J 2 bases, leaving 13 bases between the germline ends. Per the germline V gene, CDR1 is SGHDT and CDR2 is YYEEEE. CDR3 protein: CASSDGRTTYEQYF. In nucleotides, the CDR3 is TGTGCCAGCAGCGATGGGCGCACCACCTACGAGCAGTACTTC.

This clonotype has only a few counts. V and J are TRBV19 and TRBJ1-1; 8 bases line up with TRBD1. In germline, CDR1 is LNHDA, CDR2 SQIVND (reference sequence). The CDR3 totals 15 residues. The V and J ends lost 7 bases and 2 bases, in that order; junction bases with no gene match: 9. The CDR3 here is CASNKPGQVNTEAFF. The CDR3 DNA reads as TGTGCCAGTAACAAACCGGGACAGGTCAACACTGAAGCTTTCTTT.

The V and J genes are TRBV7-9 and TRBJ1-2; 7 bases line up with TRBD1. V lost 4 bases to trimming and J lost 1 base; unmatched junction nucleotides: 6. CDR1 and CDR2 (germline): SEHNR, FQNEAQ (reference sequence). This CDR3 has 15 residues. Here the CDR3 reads CASSSGGQINYGYTF. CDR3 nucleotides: TGTGCCAGCAGCTCAGGGGGACAGATTAACTATGGCTACACCTTC.

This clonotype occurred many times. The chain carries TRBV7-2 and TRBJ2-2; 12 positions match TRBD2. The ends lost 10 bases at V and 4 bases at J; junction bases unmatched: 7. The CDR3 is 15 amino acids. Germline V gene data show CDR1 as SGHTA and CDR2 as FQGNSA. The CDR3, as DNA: TGTGCCACCCTTCTAGCGGGGGGGCGCACCGGGGAGCTGTTTTTT. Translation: CATLLAGGRTGELFF. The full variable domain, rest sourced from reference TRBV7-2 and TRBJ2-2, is GAGVSQSPSNKVTEKGKDVELRCDPISGHTALYWYRQSLGQGLEFLIYFQGNSAPDKSGLPSDRFSAERTGGSVSTLTIQRTQQEDSAVYLCATLLAGGRTGELFFGEGSRLTVL.

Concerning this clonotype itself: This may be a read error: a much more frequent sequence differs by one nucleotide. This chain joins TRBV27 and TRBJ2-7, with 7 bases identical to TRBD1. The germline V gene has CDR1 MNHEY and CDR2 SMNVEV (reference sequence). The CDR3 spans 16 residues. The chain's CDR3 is CDSSPSIGDRDYEQYF. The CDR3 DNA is TGTGACAGCAGTCCGAGCATAGGGGACAGAGATTACGAGCAGTACTTC.

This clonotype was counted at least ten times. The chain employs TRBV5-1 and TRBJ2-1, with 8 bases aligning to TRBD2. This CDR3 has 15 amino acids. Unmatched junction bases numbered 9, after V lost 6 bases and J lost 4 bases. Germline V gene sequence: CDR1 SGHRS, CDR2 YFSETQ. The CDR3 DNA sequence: TGCGCCAGCACCCTCTCGGGGGGGGGTTACAATGAGCAGTTCTTC. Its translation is CASTLSGGGYNEQFF. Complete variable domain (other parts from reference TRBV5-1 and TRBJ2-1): KAGVTQTPRYLIKTRGQQVTLSCSPISGHRSVSWYQQTPGQGLQFLFEYFSETQRNKGNFPGRFSGRQFSNSRSEMNVSTLELGDSALYLCASTLSGGGYNEQFFGPGTRLTVL.

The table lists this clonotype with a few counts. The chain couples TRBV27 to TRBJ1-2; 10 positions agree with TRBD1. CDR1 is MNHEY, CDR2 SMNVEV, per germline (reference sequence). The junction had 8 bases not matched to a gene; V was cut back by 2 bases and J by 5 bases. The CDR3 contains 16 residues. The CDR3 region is CASSLGTGTGAYGYTF. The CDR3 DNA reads TGTGCCAGCAGTTTAGGGACCGGGACAGGGGCATATGGCTACACCTTC.